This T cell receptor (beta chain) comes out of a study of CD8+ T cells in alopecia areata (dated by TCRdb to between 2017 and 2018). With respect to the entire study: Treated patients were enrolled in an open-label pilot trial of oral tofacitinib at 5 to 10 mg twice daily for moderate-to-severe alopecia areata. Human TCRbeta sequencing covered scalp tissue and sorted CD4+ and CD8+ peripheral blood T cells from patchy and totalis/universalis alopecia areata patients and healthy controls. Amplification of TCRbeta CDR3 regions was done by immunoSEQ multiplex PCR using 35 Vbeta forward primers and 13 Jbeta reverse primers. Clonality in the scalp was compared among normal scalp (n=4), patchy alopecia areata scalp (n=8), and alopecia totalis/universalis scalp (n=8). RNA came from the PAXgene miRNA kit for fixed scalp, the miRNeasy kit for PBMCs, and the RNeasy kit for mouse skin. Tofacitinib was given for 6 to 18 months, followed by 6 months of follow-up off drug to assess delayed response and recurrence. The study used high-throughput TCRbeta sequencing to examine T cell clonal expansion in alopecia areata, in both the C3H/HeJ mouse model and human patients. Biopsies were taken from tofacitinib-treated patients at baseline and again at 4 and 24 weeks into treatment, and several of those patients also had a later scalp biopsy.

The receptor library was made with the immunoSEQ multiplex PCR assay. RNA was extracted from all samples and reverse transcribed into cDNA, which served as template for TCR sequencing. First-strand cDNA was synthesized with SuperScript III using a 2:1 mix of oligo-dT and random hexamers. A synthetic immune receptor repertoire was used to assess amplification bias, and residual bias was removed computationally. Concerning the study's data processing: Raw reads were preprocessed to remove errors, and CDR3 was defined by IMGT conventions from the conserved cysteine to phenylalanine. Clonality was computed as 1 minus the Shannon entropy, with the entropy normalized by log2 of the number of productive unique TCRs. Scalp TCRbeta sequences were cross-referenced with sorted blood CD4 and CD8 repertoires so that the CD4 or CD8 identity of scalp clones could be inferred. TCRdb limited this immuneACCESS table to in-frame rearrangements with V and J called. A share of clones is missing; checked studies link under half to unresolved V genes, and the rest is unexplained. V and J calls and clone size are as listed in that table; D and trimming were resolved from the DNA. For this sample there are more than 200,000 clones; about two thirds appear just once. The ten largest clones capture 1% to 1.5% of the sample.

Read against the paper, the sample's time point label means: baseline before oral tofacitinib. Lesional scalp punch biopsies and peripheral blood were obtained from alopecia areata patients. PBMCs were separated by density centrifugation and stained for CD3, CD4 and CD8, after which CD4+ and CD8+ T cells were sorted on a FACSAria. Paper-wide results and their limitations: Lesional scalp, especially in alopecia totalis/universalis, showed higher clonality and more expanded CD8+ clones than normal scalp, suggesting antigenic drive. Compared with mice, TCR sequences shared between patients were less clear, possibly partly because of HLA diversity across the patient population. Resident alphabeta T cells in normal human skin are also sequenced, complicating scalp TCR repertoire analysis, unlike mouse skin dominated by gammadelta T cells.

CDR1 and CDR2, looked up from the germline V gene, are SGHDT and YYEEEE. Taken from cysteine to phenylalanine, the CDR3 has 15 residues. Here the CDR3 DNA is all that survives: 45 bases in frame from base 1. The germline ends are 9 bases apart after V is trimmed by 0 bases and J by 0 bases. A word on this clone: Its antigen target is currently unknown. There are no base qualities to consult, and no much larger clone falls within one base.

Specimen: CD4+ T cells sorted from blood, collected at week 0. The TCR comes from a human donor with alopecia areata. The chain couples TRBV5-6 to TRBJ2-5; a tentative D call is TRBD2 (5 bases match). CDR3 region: CASSLERSYQETQYF. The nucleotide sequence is TGTGCCAGCAGCTTGGAGCGGAGCTACCAAGAGACCCAGTACTTC.